This T cell receptor beta chain was identified in a study of blood T cell repertoires in COVID-19. Overall study context: PBMCs, B-cell-depleted T cells, or T cells provided the cDNA or gDNA that made up the material.

CDR1 is MDHEN, CDR2 SYDVKM, per germline. The CDR3 has 16 residues. Unmatched junction bases numbered 12, after V lost 5 bases and J lost 6 bases. Per the study methods: Estimated nucleated cell counts came from reference gene primer amplification. Assay used: immunoSEQ multiplex PCR; TCRdb lists only in-frame clones, some missing. Clonal size and the V and J genes are those of that table, whereas D and trimming came from the DNA. The sample lists about 170,000 clones, around 89% seen once, with around 0.77% in the top ten. This clone was seen only a few times. Assignments of participants to cohorts depended upon their own reported clinical history.

Sequencing input: PBMCs or T cells enriched from blood (not recorded which). The clonotype was recovered from a young woman who had recovered from COVID-19. The J gene is TRBJ1-5, the V gene TRBV28, with TRBD1 matching 8 bases. Here the CDR3 reads CASSPISRGLGQPQHF. The CDR3 region has the DNA TGTGCCAGCAGTCCCATCTCCAGGGGGCTAGGTCAGCCCCAGCATTTT. Full variable domain (remainder filled in from reference TRBV28 and TRBJ1-5): DVKVTQSSRYLVKRTGEKVFLECVQDMDHENMFWYRQDPGLGLRLIYFSYDVKMKEKGDIPEGYSVSREKKERFSLILESASTNQTSMYLCASSPISRGLGQPQHFGDGTRLSIL.